The text below deals with one T cell receptor beta chain. TCRdb re-called the 5' RACE reads; one entry per CDR3 protein, DNA not given. The sample has fewer than 200,000 distinct CDR3 sequences. The CDR3 is 14 residues long. Germline values: CDR1 MGHDK, CDR2 SYGVNS. The data derive from a study of monozygotic twins with inflammatory bowel disease. The V call is TRBV25-1, the J call TRBJ2-3; TCRdb names TRBD1, which stays unverified in the absence of DNA. The sequencing input was blood. The receptor was isolated from a human donor with ulcerative colitis or Crohn's disease, or a healthy co-twin of an affected twin (not recorded which). CDR3 amino acids: CASSQTGTSDTQYF.